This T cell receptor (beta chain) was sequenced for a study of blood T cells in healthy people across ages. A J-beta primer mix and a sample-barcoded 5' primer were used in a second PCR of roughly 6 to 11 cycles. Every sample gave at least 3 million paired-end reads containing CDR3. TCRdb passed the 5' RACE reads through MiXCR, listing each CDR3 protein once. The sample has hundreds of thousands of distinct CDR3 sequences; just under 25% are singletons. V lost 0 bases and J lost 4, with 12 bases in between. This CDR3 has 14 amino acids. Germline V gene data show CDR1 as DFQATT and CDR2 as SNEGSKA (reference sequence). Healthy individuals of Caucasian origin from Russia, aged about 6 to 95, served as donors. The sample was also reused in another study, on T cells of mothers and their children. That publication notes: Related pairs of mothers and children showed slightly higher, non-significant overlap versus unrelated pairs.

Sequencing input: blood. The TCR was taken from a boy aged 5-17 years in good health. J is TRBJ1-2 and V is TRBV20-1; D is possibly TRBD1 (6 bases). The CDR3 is CSARDGQRFYGYTF. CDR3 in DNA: TGCAGTGCTAGAGACGGACAGCGCTTCTATGGCTACACCTTC.